The rows below give T cell receptor beta chains drawn from one sample of a study of OX40 agonist ivuxolimab in advanced cancers. Generated by immunoSEQ multiplex PCR, the TCRdb table keeps only in-frame clones and is missing some. The sample has 35,000 to 50,000 clones, more than 85% seen once; the top ten hold about 20%. The source was CD4+ or CD8+ T cells sorted from blood, collected in a trial of the OX40 agonist ivuxolimab. All receptors come from an adult with an advanced solid tumor such as melanoma, head and neck, liver or kidney cancer. CDR3s include the opening cysteine and the closing phenylalanine or tryptophan. Each record gives: clone size, D gene, V gene, J gene, CDR3 DNA, CDR3 protein. A D gene is named only where the DNA matches it firmly. The size field is filled for only some rows; it gives once, few, many or a size class.

.	TRBD2	TRBV6-4	TRBJ2-1	TGTGCCAGACGACTAGCGGGAGAGGGCAATGAGCAGTTCTTC	CARRLAGEGNEQFF
few	.	TRBV6-4	TRBJ1-5	TGTGCCAGCAGTGTGCGGCCCCAGCATTTT	CASSVRPQHF
.	TRBD1	TRBV29-1	TRBJ2-5	TGCAGCGCACAGGGGTGGGAGACCCAGTACTTC	CSAQGWETQYF
.	TRBD1	TRBV7-9	TRBJ1-2	TGTGCCAGCAGCTTCTTCAGGGGGCATGACTATGGCTACACCTTC	CASSFFRGHDYGYTF
.	.	TRBV7-9	TRBJ2-7	TGTGCCAGCAGCTTACAAGTAGATCGGGGGCTCAACGAGCAGTACTTC	CASSLQVDRGLNEQYF
.	.	TRBV9	TRBJ1-6	TGTGCCAGCAGCGGAAGCTCCTATAATTCACCCCTCCACTTT	CASSGSSYNSPLHF
.	TRBD1	TRBV28	TRBJ1-5	TGTGCCAGCAGTTCGGACAGGGTCCAATACAATCAGCCCCAGCATTTT	CASSSDRVQYNQPQHF
.	TRBD2	TRBV5-6	TRBJ2-5	TGTGCCAGCAGCCGTTCTAGCGGGGTAGCCTTCGAGACCCAGTACTTC	CASSRSSGVAFETQYF
.	.	TRBV30	TRBJ2-7	TGTGCCTGGAGTCCCGCGGCCAACTCCTACGAGCAGTACTTC	CAWSPAANSYEQYF
few	TRBD2	TRBV6-1	TRBJ2-2	TGTGCCACCAAGCGGGAGGGTCACACCGGGGAGCTGTTTTTT	CATKREGHTGELFF
.	.	TRBV5-3	TRBJ2-3	TGTGCCAGAAGCTACCAATCTAGGAGTCGGCCAGATACGCAGTATTTT	CARSYQSRSRPDTQYF
.	TRBD2	TRBV28	TRBJ2-1	TGTGCCAGCAGTTTGACTAGCGGGTTAGACGATGAGCAGTTCTTC	CASSLTSGLDDEQFF
.	.	TRBV9	TRBJ1-5	TGTGCCAGCAGTCGGGACGGCGGGAGCAATCAGCCCCAGCATTTT	CASSRDGGSNQPQHF
.	.	TRBV5-1	TRBJ2-3	TGCGCCAGCAGCTTGGAACGGGGAATCTTCACAGATACGCAGTATTTT	CASSLERGIFTDTQYF
.	.	TRBV7-8	TRBJ2-3	TGTGCCAGCAGCTTGGCGGGGAGAGATACGCAGTATTTT	CASSLAGRDTQYF
.	.	TRBV7-9	TRBJ2-5	TGTGCCAGCAGCTTAGCCAGGGGCTTCCAAGAGACCCAGTACTTC	CASSLARGFQETQYF
.	.	TRBV28	TRBJ1-2	TGTGCCAGCAGTTATCGGGGACACTACTTTAACTATGGCTACACCTTC	CASSYRGHYFNYGYTF
.	TRBD1	TRBV27	TRBJ2-4	TGTGCCAGCAGGGGACAGAAAAACATTCAGTACTTC	CASRGQKNIQYF
.	.	TRBV28	TRBJ2-2	TGTGCCAGCAGTTTCGGGAGCGGGGAGCTGTTTTTT	CASSFGSGELFF
few	TRBD2	TRBV6-4	TRBJ2-1	TGTGCCAGCAGTGACCTAGGCGGGAGTTCCTACAATGAGCAGTTCTTC	CASSDLGGSSYNEQFF
.	.	TRBV19	TRBJ2-7	TGTGCCAGTAGTATGTCAGGGGAGGCCTACGAGCAGTACTTC	CASSMSGEAYEQYF
.	TRBD1	TRBV28	TRBJ1-1	TGTGCCAGCAGTCCTACTGTGGGACAGGTGAACACTGAAGCTTTCTTT	CASSPTVGQVNTEAFF
few	.	TRBV28	TRBJ1-1	TGTGCCAGCGTCCCCCCTGAGACAGGGAACACTGAAGCTTTCTTT	CASVPPETGNTEAFF
.	.	TRBV6-6	TRBJ2-2	TGTGCCAGCAGTTACTCGATCGGGGAGCTGTTTTTT	CASSYSIGELFF
.	TRBD2	TRBV19	TRBJ2-1	TGTGCCAGTATTCCCGGGACTAGCGGATACAATGAGCAGTTCTTC	CASIPGTSGYNEQFF
.	.	TRBV29-1	TRBJ2-7	TGCAGCGTTGAAACCCCAACGGGCCACGAGCAGTACTTC	CSVETPTGHEQYF
.	TRBD1	TRBV6-5	TRBJ2-7	TGTGCCAGCAGGGGACAGGGGGCCGAGCAGTACTTC	CASRGQGAEQYF
.	.	TRBV11-2	TRBJ2-7	TGTGCCAGCAGCCTCAGGAGCTCCTACGAGCAGTACTTC	CASSLRSSYEQYF
.	.	TRBV28	TRBJ1-2	TGTGCCAGCAGCAGGGCAGGTGTCTATGGCTACACCTTC	CASSRAGVYGYTF
.	.	TRBV30	TRBJ1-5	TGTGCCTGGAGTGTCGGAGGGGACCAGCCCCAGCATTTT	CAWSVGGDQPQHF
.	TRBD2	TRBV14	TRBJ2-5	TGTGCCAGCAGCCAACTGACGGGAGGAGCGGAGACCCAGTACTTC	CASSQLTGGAETQYF
.	.	TRBV5-1	TRBJ2-1	TGCGCCAGCAGCTTGATCTACAATGAGCAGTTCTTC	CASSLIYNEQFF
.	.	TRBV15	TRBJ2-7	TGTGCCACCAGCCCGAAGGAATCCAGAAACGAGCAGTACTTC	CATSPKESRNEQYF
.	TRBD2	TRBV7-6	TRBJ2-7	TGTGCCAGCAGCCAGGGACTAGCGGGAGTACGTCCCTCCTACGAGCAGTACTTC	CASSQGLAGVRPSYEQYF
once	TRBD2	TRBV13	TRBJ2-2	TGTGCCAGCAGCTCGGGACTAGCGGTTACCGGGGAGCTGTTTTTT	CASSSGLAVTGELFF
hyperexpanded	TRBD1	TRBV6-1	TRBJ1-5	TGTGCCAGCAGTGAAGAGGTCGGACAGGGTGGCGAGCCCCAGCATTTT	CASSEEVGQGGEPQHF
few	.	TRBV30	TRBJ1-1	TGTGCCTGGAGTCAGGAGGAGGGATCTTTCTTT	CAWSQEEGSFF
.	TRBD1	TRBV28	TRBJ2-1	TGTGCCAGCAGGGGACAGGGGTCTAACTACAATGAGCAGTTCTTC	CASRGQGSNYNEQFF
.	.	TRBV27	TRBJ2-1	TGTGCCAGCAGTGCCTCCTCGGTGTCTAGCTCCTACAATGAGCAGTTCTTC	CASSASSVSSSYNEQFF
.	TRBD2	TRBV11-3	TRBJ2-4	TGTGCCAGCAGCCCCTGGACTAGCGGGAGGGATCTAGCCAAAAACATTCAGTACTTC	CASSPWTSGRDLAKNIQYF
.	.	TRBV7-9	TRBJ2-5	TGTGCCAGCAGTCTTAGCAGCCAGATGGAGACCCAGTACTTC	CASSLSSQMETQYF
.	.	TRBV9	TRBJ2-3	TGTGCCAGCAGCGATACCGGGAGCGTCACAGATACGCAGTATTTT	CASSDTGSVTDTQYF
.	.	TRBV19	TRBJ2-7	TGTGCCAGTAGCTCCGCGGCGGTGGTCTACGAGCAGTACTTC	CASSSAAVVYEQYF
.	.	TRBV19	TRBJ2-7	TGTGCCAGTAGTATCTGGCTAGGGGAGTACGAGCAGTACTTC	CASSIWLGEYEQYF
.	.	TRBV9	TRBJ2-1	TGTGCCAGCAGCGTAGACAGCTTACCGTACAATGAGCAGTTCTTC	CASSVDSLPYNEQFF
once	TRBD1	TRBV4-3	TRBJ2-2	TGCGCCAGCAGCCAAAGTAGGACAGGTTCAAACACCGGGGAGCTGTTTTTT	CASSQSRTGSNTGELFF
.	.	TRBV6-4	TRBJ2-7	TGTGCCAGCAGTGACCTGAGGGGTGTAAACCAGCGGAACTACGAGCAGTACTTC	CASSDLRGVNQRNYEQYF
.	.	TRBV10-1	TRBJ2-3	TGCGCCACGTTGCGCCGGGACGGTGACACAGATACGCAGTATTTT	CATLRRDGDTDTQYF
.	.	TRBV28	TRBJ1-2	TGTGCCAGCAGTGACGGCGATGCCTATGGCTACACCTTC	CASSDGDAYGYTF
.	TRBD2	TRBV4-3	TRBJ2-3	TGCGCCAGCAGCCAAGATACTAGCGGGGGTTTCGCCTCCCATACGCAGTATTTT	CASSQDTSGGFASHTQYF
.	.	TRBV6-1	TRBJ2-7	TGTGCCAGCAGAAGGGACTACGAGCAGTACTTC	CASRRDYEQYF